The subject of this entry is one T cell receptor beta chain. Its antigen is as yet unknown. Each sorted fraction was over 95% pure. This entry comes from a study of beta chain features in type 1 diabetes. Study-wide findings and caveats: When Type 1 diabetes patients were examined, their TCRB CDR3s proved moderately but significantly shorter in all four CD4+ subsets.

This CDR3 comprises 14 residues. The V and J ends lost 4 bases and 4 bases respectively, with 13 bases between them. Germline lookup yields CDR1 SGHNT and CDR2 YYREEE (reference sequence). Expressed TCRB transcripts were sequenced because the entire RNA isolate underwent reverse transcription. The average output of naive, central memory and regulatory T cell samples was about 3.57 million reads. The protocol was immunoSEQ multiplex PCR, while the TCRdb copy is restricted to in-frame clones and leaves out a portion. The sample includes some 410,000 clones, around 10% of them seen just once. Source material: naive CD4+ T cells from blood. This rearrangement joins TRBV5-4 to TRBJ2-3; D tentatively fits TRBD1 or TRBD2 (5 bases each). This receptor was taken from a woman younger than 30 in good health. DNA for the CDR3: TGTGCCAGCAGCCTGGGGACCAGGTCAGATACGCAGTATTTT. Translating it yields CASSLGTRSDTQYF.